The clone carrying this T cell receptor beta chain came up many times. This CDR3 is built from 12 residues. Germline assignment: CDR1 DFQATT and CDR2 SNEGSKA (reference sequence). The V end was cut by 5 bases, the J end by 2 bases, with 9 bases between. A unique molecular identifier was attached to every TCR cDNA molecule. TCRdb re-derived calls from the 5' RACE reads in MiXCR, one entry per CDR3 protein. The sample carries about 94,000 distinct CDR3 sequences, roughly a fifth recorded once. This entry comes from a study of spatial heterogeneity in lung cancer. The sample's time point: blood at routine non-recurrence follow-up after resection. Sequencing was performed on whole RNA extracted from tumor and nontumor lung tissue, or from frozen PBMC, and the material was left unsorted.

The rearrangement links TRBV20-1 to TRBJ1-1; D is ambiguous. The sequence came from a male donor with early-stage non-small cell lung cancer. This specimen was PBMCs, taken at follow-up. The CDR3 is CSAGSANTEAFF. Here the CDR3 DNA reads TGCAGTGCTGGGAGCGCTAACACTGAAGCTTTCTTT.